The following is a T cell receptor beta chain sequence with its context. This sample is part of a study of T cells in Graves' hyperthyroidism and ophthalmopathy. For the study at large: Peripheral blood specimens were obtained at initial diagnosis, prior to any treatment.

Patients were excluded because of uncontrolled infection, other autoimmune disease, pregnancy or lactation. It was RNA transcripts that yielded the amplified TCR beta CDR3 regions. Researchers ran a first-round RT-PCR on the TCR CDR3 using the HTBI primer set. TCRdb independently ran MiXCR on the multiplex PCR reads; one entry per CDR3 protein. The data contain about 840,000 distinct CDR3 sequences, roughly 40% of them seen just once; the ten biggest clones take up more than 7%. Sequencing used blood. This clonotype originated in a young man with Graves' hyperthyroidism.

The DNA for the CDR3 is TGTGCCAGCAGCTCGCAAGCTAGCGTCGGGGAGCTGTTTTTT. Translating it yields CASSSQASVGELFF. The chain uses TRBV7-6 and TRBJ2-2; D is perhaps TRBD2 (6 bases). Germline loops: CDR1 SGHVS, CDR2 FNYEAQ. The CDR3 has 14 residues. V was pared by 4 bases and J by 7 bases, with 13 bases between.